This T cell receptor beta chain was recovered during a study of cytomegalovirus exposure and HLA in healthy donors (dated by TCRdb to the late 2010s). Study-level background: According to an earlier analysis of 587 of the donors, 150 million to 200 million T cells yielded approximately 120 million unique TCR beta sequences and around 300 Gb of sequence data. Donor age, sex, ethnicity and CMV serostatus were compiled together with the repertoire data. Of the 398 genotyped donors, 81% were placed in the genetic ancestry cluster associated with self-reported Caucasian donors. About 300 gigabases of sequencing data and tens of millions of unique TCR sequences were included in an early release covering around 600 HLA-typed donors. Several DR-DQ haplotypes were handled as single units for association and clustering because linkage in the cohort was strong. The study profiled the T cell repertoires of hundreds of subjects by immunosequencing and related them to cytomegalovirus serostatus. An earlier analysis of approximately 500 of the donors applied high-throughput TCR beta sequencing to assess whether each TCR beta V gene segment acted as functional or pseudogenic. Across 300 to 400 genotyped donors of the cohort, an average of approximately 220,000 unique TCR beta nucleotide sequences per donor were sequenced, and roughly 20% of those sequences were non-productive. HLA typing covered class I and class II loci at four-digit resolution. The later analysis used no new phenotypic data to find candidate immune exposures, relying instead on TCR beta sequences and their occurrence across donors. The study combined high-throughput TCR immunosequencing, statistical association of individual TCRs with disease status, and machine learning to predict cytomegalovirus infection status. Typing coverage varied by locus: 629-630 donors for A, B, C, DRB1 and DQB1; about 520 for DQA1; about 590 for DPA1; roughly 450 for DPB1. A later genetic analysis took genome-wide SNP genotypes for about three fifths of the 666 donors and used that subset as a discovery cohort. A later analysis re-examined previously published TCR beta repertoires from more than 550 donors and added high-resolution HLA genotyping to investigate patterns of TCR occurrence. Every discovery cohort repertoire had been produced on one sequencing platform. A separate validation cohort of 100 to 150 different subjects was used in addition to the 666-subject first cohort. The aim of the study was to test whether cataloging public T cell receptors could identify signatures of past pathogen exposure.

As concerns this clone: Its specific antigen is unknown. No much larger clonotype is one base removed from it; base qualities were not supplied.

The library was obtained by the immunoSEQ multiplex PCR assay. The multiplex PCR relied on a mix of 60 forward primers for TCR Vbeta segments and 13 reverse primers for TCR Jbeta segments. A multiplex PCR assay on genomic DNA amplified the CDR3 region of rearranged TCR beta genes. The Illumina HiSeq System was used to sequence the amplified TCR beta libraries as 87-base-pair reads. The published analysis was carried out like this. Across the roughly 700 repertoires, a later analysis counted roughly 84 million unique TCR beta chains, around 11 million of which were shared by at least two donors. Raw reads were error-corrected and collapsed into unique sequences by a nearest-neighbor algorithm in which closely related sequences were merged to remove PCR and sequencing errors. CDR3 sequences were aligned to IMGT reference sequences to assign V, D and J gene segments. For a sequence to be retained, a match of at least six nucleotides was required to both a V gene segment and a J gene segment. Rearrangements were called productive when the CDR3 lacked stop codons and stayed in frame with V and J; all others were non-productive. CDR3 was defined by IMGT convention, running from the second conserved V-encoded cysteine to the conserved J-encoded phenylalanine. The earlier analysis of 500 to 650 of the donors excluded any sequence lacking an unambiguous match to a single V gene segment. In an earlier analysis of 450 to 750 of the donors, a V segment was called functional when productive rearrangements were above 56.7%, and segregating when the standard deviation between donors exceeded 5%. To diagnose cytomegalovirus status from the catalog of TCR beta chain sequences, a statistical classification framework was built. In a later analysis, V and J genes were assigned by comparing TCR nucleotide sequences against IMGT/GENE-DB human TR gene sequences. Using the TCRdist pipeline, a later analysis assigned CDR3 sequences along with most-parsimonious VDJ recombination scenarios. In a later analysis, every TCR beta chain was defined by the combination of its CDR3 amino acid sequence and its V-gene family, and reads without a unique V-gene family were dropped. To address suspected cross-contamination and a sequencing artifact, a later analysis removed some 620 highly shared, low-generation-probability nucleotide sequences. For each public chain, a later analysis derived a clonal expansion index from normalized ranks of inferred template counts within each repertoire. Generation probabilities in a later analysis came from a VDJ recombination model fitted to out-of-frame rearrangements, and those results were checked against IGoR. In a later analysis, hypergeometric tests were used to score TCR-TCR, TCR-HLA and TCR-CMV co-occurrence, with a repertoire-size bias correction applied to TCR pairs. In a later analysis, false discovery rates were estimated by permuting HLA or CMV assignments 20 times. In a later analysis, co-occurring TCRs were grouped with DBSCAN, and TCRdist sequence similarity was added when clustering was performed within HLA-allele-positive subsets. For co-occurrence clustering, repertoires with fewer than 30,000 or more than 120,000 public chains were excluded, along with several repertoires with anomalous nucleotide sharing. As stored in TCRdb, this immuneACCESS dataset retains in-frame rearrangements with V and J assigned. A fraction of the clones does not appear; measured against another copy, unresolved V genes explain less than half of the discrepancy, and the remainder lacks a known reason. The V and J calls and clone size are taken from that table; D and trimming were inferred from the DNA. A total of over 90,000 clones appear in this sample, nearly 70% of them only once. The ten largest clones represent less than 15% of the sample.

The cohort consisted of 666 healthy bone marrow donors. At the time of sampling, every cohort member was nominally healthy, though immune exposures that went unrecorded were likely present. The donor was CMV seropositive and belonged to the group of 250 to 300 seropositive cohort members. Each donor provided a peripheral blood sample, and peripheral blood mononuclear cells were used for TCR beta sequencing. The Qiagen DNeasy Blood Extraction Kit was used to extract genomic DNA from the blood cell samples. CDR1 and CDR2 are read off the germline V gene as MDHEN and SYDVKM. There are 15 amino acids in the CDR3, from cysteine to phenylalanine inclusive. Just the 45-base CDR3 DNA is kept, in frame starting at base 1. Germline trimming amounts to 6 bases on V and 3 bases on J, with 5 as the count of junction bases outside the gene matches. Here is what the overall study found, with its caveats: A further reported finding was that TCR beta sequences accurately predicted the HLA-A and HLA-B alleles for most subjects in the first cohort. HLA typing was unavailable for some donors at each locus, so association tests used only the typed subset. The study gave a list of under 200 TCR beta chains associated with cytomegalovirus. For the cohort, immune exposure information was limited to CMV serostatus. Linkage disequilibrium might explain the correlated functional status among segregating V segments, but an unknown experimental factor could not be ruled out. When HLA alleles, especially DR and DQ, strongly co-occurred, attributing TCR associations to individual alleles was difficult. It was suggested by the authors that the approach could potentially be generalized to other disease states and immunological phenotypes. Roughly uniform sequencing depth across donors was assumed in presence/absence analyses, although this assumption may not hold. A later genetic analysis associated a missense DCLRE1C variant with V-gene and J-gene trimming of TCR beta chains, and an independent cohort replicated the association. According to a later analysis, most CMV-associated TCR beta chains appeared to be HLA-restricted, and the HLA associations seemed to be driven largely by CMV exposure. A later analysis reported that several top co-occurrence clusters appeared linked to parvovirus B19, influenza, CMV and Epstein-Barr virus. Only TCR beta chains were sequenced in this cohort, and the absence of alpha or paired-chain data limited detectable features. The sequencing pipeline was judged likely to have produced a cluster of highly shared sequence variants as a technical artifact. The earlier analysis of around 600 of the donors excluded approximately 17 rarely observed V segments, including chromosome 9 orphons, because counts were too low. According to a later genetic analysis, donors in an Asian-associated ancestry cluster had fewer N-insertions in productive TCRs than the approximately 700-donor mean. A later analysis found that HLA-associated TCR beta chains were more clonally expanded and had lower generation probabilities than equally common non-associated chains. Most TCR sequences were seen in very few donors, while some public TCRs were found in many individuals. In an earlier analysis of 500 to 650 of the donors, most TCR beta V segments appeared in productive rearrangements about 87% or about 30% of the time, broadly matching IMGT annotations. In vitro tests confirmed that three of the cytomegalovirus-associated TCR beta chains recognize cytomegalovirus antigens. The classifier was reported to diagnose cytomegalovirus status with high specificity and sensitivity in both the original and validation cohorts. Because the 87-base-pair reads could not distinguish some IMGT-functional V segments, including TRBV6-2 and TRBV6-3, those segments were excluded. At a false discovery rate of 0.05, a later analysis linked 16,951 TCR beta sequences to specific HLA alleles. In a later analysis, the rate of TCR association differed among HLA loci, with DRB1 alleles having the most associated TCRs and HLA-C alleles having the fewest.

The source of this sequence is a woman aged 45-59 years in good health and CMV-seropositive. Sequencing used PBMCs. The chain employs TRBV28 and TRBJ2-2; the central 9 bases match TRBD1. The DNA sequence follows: TGTGCCAGCAGCCCGGACAGGGGACACACCGGGGAGCTGTTTTTT. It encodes CASSPDRGHTGELFF.